This passage covers 18 T cell receptor beta chains from one sample sequenced in a study of T cells in Graves' hyperthyroidism and ophthalmopathy. Researchers took RNA transcripts and amplified the TCR beta CDR3 regions from them. The HTBI primer set drove a first-round RT-PCR of the TCR CDR3. One entry per CDR3 protein results from TCRdb running MiXCR on the multiplex PCR reads. The repertoire holds 450,000 to 650,000 distinct CDR3 sequences, under 20% seen once, with under 20% in the top ten. The sample taken for sequencing was blood. Source of these receptors: a woman younger than 30 with Graves' ophthalmopathy.

In this sample, this clonotype turned up many times. This chain uses TRBV7-9 with TRBJ2-7; D remains unclear. This CDR3 has 14 amino acids. CDR1 is SEHNR and CDR2 is FQNEAQ in the germline V gene (reference sequence). The V end was cut by 1 base, the J end by 2 bases, with 9 bases between. CDR3 bases: TGTGCCAGCAGCTTAGGCGACAACCCCTACGAGCAGTACTTC. This encodes CASSLGDNPYEQYF.

J is TRBJ2-7 and V is TRBV29-1, with D hard to call. The length of the CDR3 is 15 residues. Looked up from germline, CDR1 is SQVTM and CDR2 is ANQGSEA. Between the trimmed V and J ends, which lost 0 bases and 0 bases, there was a span of 12 bases. The chain's CDR3 is CSVEDPDSSSYEQYF. In nucleotides, the CDR3 is TGCAGCGTTGAAGACCCCGACTCAAGCTCCTACGAGCAGTACTTC.

This clonotype was found many times. The rearrangement links TRBV5-5 to TRBJ2-2; D unresolved. The ends were cut back, 4 bases at V and 0 bases at J, with 13 bases in the middle. Germline assignment: CDR1 SGHKS and CDR2 YYEKEE (reference sequence). The CDR3 covers 16 residues. The chain's CDR3 is CASSPISLPNTGELFF. The CDR3 region has the DNA TGTGCCAGCAGCCCCATCTCACTCCCGAACACCGGGGAGCTGTTTTTT.

This clonotype appeared many times. V usage is TRBV12-3 or TRBV12-4 and J usage is TRBJ2-1; weak D call: TRBD2 (5 bases). Trimming left V 6 bases short and J 0 bases short, with 12 bases between. The CDR3 covers 15 residues. The CDR3 is CASRKVGGSYNEQFF. CDR3 nucleotides: TGTGCCAGCAGGAAAGTCGGAGGCTCCTACAATGAGCAGTTCTTC.

Turning to this clonotype: This may be a read error: a much more frequent sequence differs by one nucleotide. The chain carries TRBV7-9 and TRBJ2-1; 8 nucleotides line up with TRBD1. The CDR3 has 15 residues. Germline CDR1 is SEHNR and CDR2 is FQNEAQ (reference sequence). After removal of 7 bases from V and 7 bases from J, the junction contained 12 bases not matched to a gene. DNA for the CDR3: TGTGCCAGCAACCGATTTCAGGGGGCGCTGAATGAGCAGTTCTTC. Translation: CASNRFQGALNEQFF.

The rearrangement links TRBV6-1 to TRBJ2-3; unclear D gene. V gave up 1 base and J gave up 0 bases, with 5 bases separating them. Germline V gene data show CDR1 as MNHNS and CDR2 as SASEGT. The CDR3 has 14 amino acids. CDR3 amino acids: CASSEVVSTDTQYF. The CDR3 DNA follows: TGTGCCAGCAGTGAAGTCGTTAGCACAGATACGCAGTATTTT.

This clonotype appeared many times. The CDR3 is CASSPTVYRGMAFF. CDR3 bases: TGTGCCAGCAGCCCCACAGTCTACAGGGGGATGGCTTTCTTT. This sequence joins TRBV3-1 and TRBJ1-1; 8 bases map to TRBD1. CDR1 is LGHDT and CDR2 is YNNKEL in the germline V gene (reference sequence). The trim removed 4 bases at V and 11 bases at J, leaving 12 bases unmatched. CDR3 size: 14 residues.

This clonotype was observed many times. The rearrangement uses TRBV5-1 and TRBJ2-7; D remains ambiguous. Germline values: CDR1 SGHRS, CDR2 YFSETQ. There are 12 residues in the CDR3. V was clipped by 2 bases and J by 5 bases, with 8 bases between them. CDR3 DNA sequence: TGCGCCAGCAGCTTTACACGCGACGAGCAGTACTTC. Amino acids: CASSFTRDEQYF.

There are many counts of this clonotype. V usage is TRBV5-1 and J usage is TRBJ2-7, with D possibly being TRBD2 (6 bases). Per germline, CDR1 SGHRS and CDR2 YFSETQ. Deletions cut 0 bases from V and 3 bases from J, with 10 bases between. This CDR3 has 14 amino acids. The CDR3 reads CASSLEQDYYEQYF. CDR3 sequence (DNA): TGCGCCAGCAGCTTGGAACAGGACTACTACGAGCAGTACTTC.

This clonotype has a count of ten or more. The chain employs TRBV12-3 or TRBV12-4 and TRBJ2-6; 8 nucleotides match TRBD1. The CDR3 has 18 residues. Trimming at V came to 6 bases and at J to 0 bases, leaving 10 bases not matched to a gene. The CDR3 loop is CASSLRDRWSSGANVLTF. The CDR3 DNA sequence: TGTGCCAGCAGCCTAAGGGACAGGTGGAGCTCTGGGGCCAACGTCCTGACTTTC.

V gene TRBV10-3 combines with J gene TRBJ2-2; 7 bases match TRBD2. V lost 4 bases and J lost 2; bases outside the gene matches: 1. There are 14 residues in the CDR3. Per the germline V gene, CDR1 is ENHRY and CDR2 is SYGVKD. In nucleotides, the CDR3 is TGTGCCATCAGTGTGGGACTAAACACCGGGGAGCTGTTTTTT. This encodes CAISVGLNTGELFF.

This clonotype was detected many times. V is TRBV27 and J is TRBJ1-2, with TRBD1 identical over 7 bases. V lost 4 bases, J lost 4 bases, and 6 bases stayed unmatched. The CDR3 consists of 14 residues. Germline values: CDR1 MNHEY, CDR2 SMNVEV (reference sequence). CDR3 sequence: CASSSDRDPYGYTF. The CDR3 DNA sequence: TGTGCCAGCAGTTCTGACAGGGACCCCTATGGCTACACCTTC.

About this clonotype itself: Possible read error: a much larger clone is one base away. The rearrangement uses TRBV7-6 and TRBJ2-7; no definite D call. Germline assignment: CDR1 SGHVS and CDR2 FNYEAQ. This CDR3 contains 15 residues. V lost 1 base and J 1 base, leaving 11 bases between the germline ends. CDR3 nucleotides: TGTGCCAGCAGCTTAGGTGGGGAAGGATCCTACGAGCAGTACTTC. Amino acid sequence: CASSLGGEGSYEQYF.

This clonotype turned up a few times. J is TRBJ2-3 and V is TRBV7-3, with 8 bases aligning to TRBD2. The ends lost 2 bases at V and 2 bases at J; junction bases unmatched: 9. The CDR3 consists of 17 residues. Germline-derived CDR1 and CDR2 are SGHTA and FQGTGA. The CDR3 here is CASSLGGGGTLTDTQYF. The CDR3 DNA reads TGTGCCAGCAGCTTAGGTGGCGGGGGGACCCTCACAGATACGCAGTATTTT.

This clonotype was seen only a few times. In nucleotides, the CDR3 is TGTGCCAGAAGAAATAATGGAAACACCATATATTTT. Protein: CARRNNGNTIYF. The chain couples TRBV27 to TRBJ1-3; no clear D gene. Between the trimmed V and J ends, which lost 9 bases and 3 bases, there was a span of 9 bases. The CDR3 is 12 residues long. CDR1 is MNHEY and CDR2 is SMNVEV in the germline V gene (reference sequence).

The chain links TRBV19 to TRBJ1-2, with D hard to call. The CDR3 loop spans 14 amino acids. Germline-derived CDR1 and CDR2 are LNHDA and SQIVND (reference sequence). The V end was cut by 4 bases, the J end by 2 bases, with 11 bases between. CDR3 coding DNA: TGTGCCAGTAGTAGCTCTTTGTCCAACTATGGCTACACCTTC. Protein product: CASSSSLSNYGYTF.

This clonotype occurred many times. The genes are TRBV20-1 and TRBJ1-1, with D uncertain. V was trimmed by 6 bases and J by 0 bases, leaving 20 bases between them. This CDR3 comprises 16 residues. In germline, CDR1 is DFQATT, CDR2 SNEGSKA (reference sequence). The CDR3 region has the DNA TGCAGTGCAAACGGACCGATAACCAACATGAACACTGAAGCTTTCTTT. As protein: CSANGPITNMNTEAFF.

The chain links TRBV28 to TRBJ1-1; TRBD1 is a possible D gene (5 bases). CDR3 size: 14 residues. Deletions cut 5 bases from V and 12 bases from J, with 22 bases between. Germline V lookup: CDR1 MDHEN, CDR2 SYDVKM. DNA of the CDR3: TGTGCCAGCAGTCTTCCTGGGGGAACGCAGAAGACTTTCTTT. It codes for CASSLPGGTQKTFF.